This T cell receptor beta chain was obtained from a study of cytomegalovirus exposure and HLA in healthy donors. Study-wide results and limits: A later analysis linked a missense DCLRE1C variant to TCR beta V- and J-gene trimming. Productive status was seen about 90% or about 30% of the time for most TCR beta V segments in an earlier analysis.

With 60 Vbeta and 13 Jbeta primers, the PCR was carried out. The assay was immunoSEQ multiplex PCR, and TCRdb's table has in-frame clones only and misses some. Of 130,000 to 150,000 clones listed, 78% are singletons. Comment on this clone: Its antigen is not identified.

CDR1 and CDR2 (germline): SGHRS, YFSETQ. Deletions cut 4 bases from V and 3 bases from J, with 29 bases between. The CDR3 has 19 amino acids. This chain uses TRBV5-1 with TRBJ2-7; D is possibly TRBD2 (5 bases). The sequencing sample was made of PBMCs. The clonotype comes from a female donor in good health and CMV-seronegative. The CDR3 sequence is CASSAAGIMARSAGYEQYF. The CDR3 DNA follows: TGCGCCAGCAGCGCTGCCGGGATTATGGCTCGGTCAGCTGGCTACGAGCAGTACTTC.